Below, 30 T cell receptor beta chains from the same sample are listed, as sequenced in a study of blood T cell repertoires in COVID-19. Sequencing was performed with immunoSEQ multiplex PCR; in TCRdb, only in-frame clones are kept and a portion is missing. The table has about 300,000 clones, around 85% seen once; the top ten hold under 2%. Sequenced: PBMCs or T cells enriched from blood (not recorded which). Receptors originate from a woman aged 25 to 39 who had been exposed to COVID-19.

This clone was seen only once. For the CDR3, the DNA is TGTGCCAGCAGCTTAAACAGGGGAGGCAATCAGCCCCAGCATTTT. Translated, it gives CASSLNRGGNQPQHF. V and J are TRBV6-2 or TRBV6-3 and TRBJ1-5, with 7 bases matching TRBD1. The germline gives CDR1 MNHEY, CDR2 SVGEGT. This CDR3 spans 15 amino acids. With 6 bases clipped from V and 2 bases from J, the junction kept 7 bases outside the gene matches.

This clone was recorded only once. CDR3 coding DNA: TGTGCCAGCAGTTCCACGGGACTACACGGAGGGGATACGCAGTATTTT. Translating gives CASSSTGLHGGDTQYF. The chain couples TRBV28 to TRBJ2-3; TRBD2 agrees at 7 bases. The junction had 13 bases not matched to a gene; V was cut back by 4 bases and J by 6 bases. This CDR3 has 16 residues. CDR1 is MDHEN, CDR2 SYDVKM, per germline.

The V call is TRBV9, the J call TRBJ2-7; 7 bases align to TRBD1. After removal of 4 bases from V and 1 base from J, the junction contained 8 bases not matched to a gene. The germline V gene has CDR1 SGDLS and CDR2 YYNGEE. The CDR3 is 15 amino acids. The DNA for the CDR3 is TGTGCCAGCAGCCCGGCCGGGACAGCGTCCTACGAGCAGTACTTC. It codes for CASSPAGTASYEQYF.

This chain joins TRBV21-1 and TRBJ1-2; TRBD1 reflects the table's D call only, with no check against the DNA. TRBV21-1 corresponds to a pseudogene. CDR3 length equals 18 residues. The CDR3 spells CASSLKSGDTLANYGYTF. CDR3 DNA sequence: TGTGCCAGCAGCCTAAAATCTGGGGACACCTTAGCTAACTATGGCTACACCTTC.

The CDR3 coding sequence is TGTGCCAGCAGCGTCACTAGCGGGGGATCCTACGAGCAGTACTTC. This encodes CASSVTSGGSYEQYF. The genes are TRBV7-2 and TRBJ2-7; 11 bases map to TRBD2. Germline values: CDR1 SGHTA, CDR2 FQGNSA. The ends lost 5 bases at V and 1 base at J; junction bases unmatched: 4. The CDR3 length is 15 residues.

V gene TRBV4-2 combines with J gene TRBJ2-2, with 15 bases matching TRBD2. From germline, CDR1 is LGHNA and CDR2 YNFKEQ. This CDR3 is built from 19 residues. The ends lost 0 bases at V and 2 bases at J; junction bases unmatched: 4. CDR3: CASSQEPGLAGGNTGELFF. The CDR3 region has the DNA TGTGCCAGCAGCCAAGAACCGGGACTAGCGGGAGGAAACACCGGGGAGCTGTTTTTT.

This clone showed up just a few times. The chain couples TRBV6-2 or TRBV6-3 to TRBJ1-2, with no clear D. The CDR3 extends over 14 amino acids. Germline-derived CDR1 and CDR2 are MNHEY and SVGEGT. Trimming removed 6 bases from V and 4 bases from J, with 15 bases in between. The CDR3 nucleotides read TGTGCCAGCAGCCTACAGCTTATAGGCTATGGCTACACCTTC. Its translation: CASSLQLIGYGYTF.

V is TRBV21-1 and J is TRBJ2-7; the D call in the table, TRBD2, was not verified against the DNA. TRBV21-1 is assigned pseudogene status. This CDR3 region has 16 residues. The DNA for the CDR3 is TGTGCCAGCAGCCCCTTGGGGGCGGGGGCCAACTACGAGCAGTACTTC. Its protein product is CASSPLGAGANYEQYF.

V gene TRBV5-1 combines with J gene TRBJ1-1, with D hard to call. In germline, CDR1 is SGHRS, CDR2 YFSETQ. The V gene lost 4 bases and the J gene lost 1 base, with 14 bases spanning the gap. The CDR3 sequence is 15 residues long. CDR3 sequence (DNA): TGCGCCAGCAGCCTTGCGGACTCTCCGAACACTGAAGCTTTCTTT. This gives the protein CASSLADSPNTEAFF.

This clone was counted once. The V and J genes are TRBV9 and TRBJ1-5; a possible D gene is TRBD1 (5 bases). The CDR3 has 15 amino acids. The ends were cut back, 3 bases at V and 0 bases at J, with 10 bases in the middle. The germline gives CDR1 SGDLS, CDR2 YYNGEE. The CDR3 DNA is TGTGCCAGCAGCGAAGTCGACAGTAGCAATCAGCCCCAGCATTTT. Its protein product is CASSEVDSSNQPQHF.

CDR3 sequence: CAISESGTSGPSQQFF. Here the CDR3 DNA reads TGTGCCATCAGTGAGTCCGGGACTAGCGGCCCCAGTCAGCAGTTCTTC. The V call is TRBV10-3, the J call TRBJ2-1; 11 positions match TRBD2. J was trimmed by 11 bases and V by 0 bases; bases with no gene match: 9. Germline values: CDR1 ENHRY, CDR2 SYGVKD. There are 16 residues in the CDR3.

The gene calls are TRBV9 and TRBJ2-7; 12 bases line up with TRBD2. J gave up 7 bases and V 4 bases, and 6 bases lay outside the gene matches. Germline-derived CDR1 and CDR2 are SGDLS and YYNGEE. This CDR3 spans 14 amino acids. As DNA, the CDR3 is TGTGCCAGCAGCCCTAGCGGGGGGGCAATAGAGCAGTACTTC. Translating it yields CASSPSGGAIEQYF.

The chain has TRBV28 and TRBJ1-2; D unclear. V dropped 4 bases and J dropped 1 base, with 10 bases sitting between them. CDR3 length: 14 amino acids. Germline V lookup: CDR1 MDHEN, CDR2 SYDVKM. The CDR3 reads CASSSNTRNYGYTF. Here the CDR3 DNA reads TGTGCCAGCAGTTCCAACACACGTAACTATGGCTACACCTTC.

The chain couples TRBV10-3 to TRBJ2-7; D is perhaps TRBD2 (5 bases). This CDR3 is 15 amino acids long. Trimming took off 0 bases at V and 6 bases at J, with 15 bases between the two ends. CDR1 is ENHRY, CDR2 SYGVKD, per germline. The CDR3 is CAISESRDLETEQYF. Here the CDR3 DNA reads TGTGCCATCAGTGAGTCCCGGGATCTTGAAACCGAGCAGTACTTC.

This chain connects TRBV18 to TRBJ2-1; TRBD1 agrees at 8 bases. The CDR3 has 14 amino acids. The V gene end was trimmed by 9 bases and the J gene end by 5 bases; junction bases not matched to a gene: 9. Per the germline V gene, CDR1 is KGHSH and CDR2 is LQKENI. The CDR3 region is CASSTGTGNNEQFF. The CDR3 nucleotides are TGTGCCAGTTCAACCGGGACAGGTAACAATGAGCAGTTCTTC.

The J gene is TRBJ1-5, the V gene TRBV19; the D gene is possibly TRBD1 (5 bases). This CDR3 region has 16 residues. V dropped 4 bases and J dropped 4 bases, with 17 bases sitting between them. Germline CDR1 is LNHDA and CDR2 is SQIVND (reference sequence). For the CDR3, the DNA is TGTGCCAGTAGTACTGGGACTTTAAAGGGGAATCAGCCCCAGCATTTT. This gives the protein CASSTGTLKGNQPQHF.

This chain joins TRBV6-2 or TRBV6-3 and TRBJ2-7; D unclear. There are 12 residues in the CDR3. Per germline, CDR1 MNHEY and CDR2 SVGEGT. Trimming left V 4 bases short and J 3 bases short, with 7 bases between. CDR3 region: CASSFNSYEQYF. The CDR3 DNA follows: TGTGCCAGCAGTTTTAACAGCTACGAGCAGTACTTC.

Written as DNA, the CDR3 is TGTGCCAGCAGCTCGTTCTTAGCGGGAGCGAACACCGGGGAGCTGTTTTTT. The encoded protein is CASSSFLAGANTGELFF. The genes are TRBV7-8 and TRBJ2-2, with TRBD2 matching 9 bases. CDR1 and CDR2 from the germline V gene are SGHVS and FQNEAQ. There are 17 residues in the CDR3. With V trimmed by 4 bases and J by 0 bases, 6 bases remained unmatched.

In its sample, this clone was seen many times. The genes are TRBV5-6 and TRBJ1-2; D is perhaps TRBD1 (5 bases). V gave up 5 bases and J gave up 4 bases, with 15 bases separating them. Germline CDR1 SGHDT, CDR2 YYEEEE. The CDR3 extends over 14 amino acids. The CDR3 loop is CASRNQQVLYGYTF. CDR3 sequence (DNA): TGTGCCAGCAGAAATCAACAGGTACTCTATGGCTACACCTTC.

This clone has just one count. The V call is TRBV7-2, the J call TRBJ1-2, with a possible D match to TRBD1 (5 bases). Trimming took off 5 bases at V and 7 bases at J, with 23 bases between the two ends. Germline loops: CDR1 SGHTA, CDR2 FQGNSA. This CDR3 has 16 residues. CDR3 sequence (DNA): TGTGCCAGCAGCCCCAATACCGGGCGGTCCGGGGGTGGCTACACCTTC. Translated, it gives CASSPNTGRSGGGYTF.

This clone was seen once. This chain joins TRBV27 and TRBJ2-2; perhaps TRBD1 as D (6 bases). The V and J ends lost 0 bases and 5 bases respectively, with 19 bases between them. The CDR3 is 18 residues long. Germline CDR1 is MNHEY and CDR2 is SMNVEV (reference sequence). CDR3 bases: TGTGCCAGCAGTTTATCGACAATCACAGGGCAATGGACCGGGGAGCTGTTTTTT. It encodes CASSLSTITGQWTGELFF.

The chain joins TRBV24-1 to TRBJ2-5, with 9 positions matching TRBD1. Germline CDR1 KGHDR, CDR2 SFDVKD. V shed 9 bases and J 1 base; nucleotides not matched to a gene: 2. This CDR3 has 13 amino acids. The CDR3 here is CATGTGPQETQYF. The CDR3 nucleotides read TGTGCCACCGGGACAGGGCCCCAAGAGACCCAGTACTTC.

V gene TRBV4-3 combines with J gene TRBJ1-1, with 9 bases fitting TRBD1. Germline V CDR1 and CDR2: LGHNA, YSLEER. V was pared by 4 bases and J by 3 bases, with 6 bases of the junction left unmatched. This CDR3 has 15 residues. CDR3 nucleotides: TGCGCCAGCAGCCTCGACAGGGGGGTGGACACTGAAGCTTTCTTT. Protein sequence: CASSLDRGVDTEAFF.

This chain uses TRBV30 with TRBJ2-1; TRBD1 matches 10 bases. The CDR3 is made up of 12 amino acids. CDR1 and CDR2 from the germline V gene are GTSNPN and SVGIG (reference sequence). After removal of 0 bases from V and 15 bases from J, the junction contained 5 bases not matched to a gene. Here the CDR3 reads CAWSVLRTGGFF. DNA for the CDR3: TGTGCCTGGAGTGTACTTCGGACAGGGGGGTTCTTC.

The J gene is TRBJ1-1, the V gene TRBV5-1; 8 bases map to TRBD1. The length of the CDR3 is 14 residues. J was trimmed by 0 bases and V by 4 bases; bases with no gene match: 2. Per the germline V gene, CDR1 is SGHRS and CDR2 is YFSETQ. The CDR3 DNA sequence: TGCGCCAGCAGCCCGACAGGGGTGAACACTGAAGCTTTCTTT. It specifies CASSPTGVNTEAFF.

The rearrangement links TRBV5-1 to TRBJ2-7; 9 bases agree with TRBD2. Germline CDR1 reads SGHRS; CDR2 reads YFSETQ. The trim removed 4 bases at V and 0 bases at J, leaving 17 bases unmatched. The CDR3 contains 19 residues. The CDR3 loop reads CASSPPESSGGLASYEQYF. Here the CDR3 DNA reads TGCGCCAGCAGCCCCCCCGAGAGTAGCGGGGGCCTAGCCTCCTACGAGCAGTACTTC.

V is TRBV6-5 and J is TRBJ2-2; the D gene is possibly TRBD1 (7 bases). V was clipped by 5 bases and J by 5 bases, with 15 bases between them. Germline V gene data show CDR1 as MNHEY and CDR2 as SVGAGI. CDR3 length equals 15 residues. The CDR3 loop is CASSPISGGTGELFF. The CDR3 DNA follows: TGTGCCAGCAGTCCTATATCAGGGGGGACCGGGGAGCTGTTTTTT.

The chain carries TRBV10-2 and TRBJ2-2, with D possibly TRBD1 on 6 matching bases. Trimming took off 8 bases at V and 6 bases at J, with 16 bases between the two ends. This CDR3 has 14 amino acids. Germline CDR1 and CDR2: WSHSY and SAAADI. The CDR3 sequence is CASVAFEGAGELFF. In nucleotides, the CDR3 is TGCGCCAGCGTAGCTTTTGAGGGGGCCGGGGAGCTGTTTTTT.

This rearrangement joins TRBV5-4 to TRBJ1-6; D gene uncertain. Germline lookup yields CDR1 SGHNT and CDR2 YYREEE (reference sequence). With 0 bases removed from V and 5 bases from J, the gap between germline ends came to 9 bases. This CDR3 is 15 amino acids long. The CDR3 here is CASSLVVGDNSPLHF. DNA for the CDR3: TGTGCCAGCAGCTTGGTGGTGGGCGATAATTCACCCCTCCACTTT.

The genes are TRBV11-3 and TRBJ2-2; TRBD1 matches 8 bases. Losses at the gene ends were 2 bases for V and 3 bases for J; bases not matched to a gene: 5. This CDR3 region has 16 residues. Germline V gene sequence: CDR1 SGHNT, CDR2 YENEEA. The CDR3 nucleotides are TGTGCCAGCAGCTTACGTGACAGGGGAGACACCGGGGAGCTGTTTTTT. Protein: CASSLRDRGDTGELFF.